This T cell receptor beta chain was documented in a study of identical twins. The cDNA had a unique molecular identifier and a template-switch universal primer site. TCRdb fed the 5' RACE reads into MiXCR, producing one record per CDR3 protein. This sample has 1.5 million or so distinct CDR3 sequences, with 25% to 35% found just once. The CDR3 is 16 residues long. The germline gives CDR1 MNHNY, CDR2 SVGAGI (reference sequence). Trimming removed 2 bases from V and 0 bases from J; junction bases left unmatched: 4. The study's findings and limits: The degree of excess twin sharing was weaker in beta out-of-frame sequences.

Each donor (without exception) was a healthy Caucasian. In the case of this clonotype: Its specificity is not known.

This chain links TRBV6-6 with TRBJ1-3; 7 nucleotides agree with TRBD1. The sequencing input was cord blood. The TCR sequence derives from a newborn girl in good health. CDR3 region: CASSYHRQGSGNTIYF. In nucleotides, the CDR3 is TGTGCCAGCAGTTACCATCGACAGGGCTCTGGAAACACCATATATTTT.